This T cell receptor beta chain was identified in a study of cytomegalovirus exposure and HLA in healthy donors. Sequencing used immunoSEQ multiplex PCR; TCRdb keeps in-frame clones, though not all of them. Of roughly 150,000 clones listed, just under 90% were seen once; the top ten hold 4% to 5%. As regards this clone: As yet, its antigen is unknown.

Study observations and caveats: The tendency of first-cohort TCR clusters to co-occur in the 120 or so validation repertoires emerged from a later analysis. Testing in vitro showed a few CMV-associated chains specific for CMV antigens.

This CDR3 is 13 amino acids long. Germline assignment: CDR1 LNHDA and CDR2 SQIVND (reference sequence). J gave up 7 bases and V 3 bases, and 3 bases lay outside the gene matches. V gene TRBV19 combines with J gene TRBJ1-2; TRBD1 agrees at 9 bases. The specimen was PBMCs. The sequence was obtained from a man aged 18 to 30 in good health and CMV-seropositive. The CDR3 protein is CASSMNRGPGYTF. CDR3 bases: TGTGCCAGTAGTATGAACAGGGGGCCTGGCTACACCTTC.